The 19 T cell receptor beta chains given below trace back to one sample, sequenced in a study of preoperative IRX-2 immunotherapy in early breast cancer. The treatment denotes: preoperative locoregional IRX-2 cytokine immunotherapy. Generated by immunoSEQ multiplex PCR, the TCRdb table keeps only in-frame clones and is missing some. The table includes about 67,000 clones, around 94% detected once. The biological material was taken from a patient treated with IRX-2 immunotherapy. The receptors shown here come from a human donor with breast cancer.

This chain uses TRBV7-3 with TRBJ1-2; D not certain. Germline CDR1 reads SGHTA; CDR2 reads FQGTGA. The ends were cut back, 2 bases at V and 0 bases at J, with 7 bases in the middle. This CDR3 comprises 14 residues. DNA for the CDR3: TGTGCCAGCAGCTTAGGAGGGACTAACTATGGCTACACCTTC. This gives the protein CASSLGGTNYGYTF.

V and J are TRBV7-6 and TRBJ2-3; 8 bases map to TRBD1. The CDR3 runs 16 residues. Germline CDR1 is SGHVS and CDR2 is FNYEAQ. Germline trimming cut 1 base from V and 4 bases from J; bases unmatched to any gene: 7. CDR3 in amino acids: CASSLVDRGFADTQYF. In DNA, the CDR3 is TGTGCCAGCAGCTTAGTAGACAGGGGATTTGCAGATACGCAGTATTTT.

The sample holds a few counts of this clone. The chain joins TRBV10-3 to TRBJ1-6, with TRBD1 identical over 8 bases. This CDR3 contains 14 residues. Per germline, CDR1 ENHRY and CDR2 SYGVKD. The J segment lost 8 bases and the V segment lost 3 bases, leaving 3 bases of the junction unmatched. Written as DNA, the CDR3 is TGTGCCATCAGTGACTCAGGGGGCTATTCACCCCTCCACTTT. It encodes CAISDSGGYSPLHF.

The CDR3: CATSTPGNTIYF. The CDR3 nucleotides are TGTGCCACCTCGACCCCTGGAAACACCATATATTTT. The gene calls are TRBV7-8 and TRBJ1-3, with unresolved D. CDR3 length: 12 amino acids. Germline V lookup: CDR1 SGHVS, CDR2 FQNEAQ. The V end lost 10 bases, the J end lost 2 bases, and 9 bases lay between the germline ends.

The CDR3 DNA is TGTGCCAGCAGTGAACTGGGGGGCAAATACGAGCAGTACTTC. It codes for CASSELGGKYEQYF. This chain links TRBV6-1 with TRBJ2-7; D tentatively fits TRBD1 or TRBD2 (6 bases each). Germline V gene sequence: CDR1 MNHNS, CDR2 SASEGT. This CDR3 region has 14 residues. Trimming stripped 2 bases from V and 4 bases from J, with 12 bases between.

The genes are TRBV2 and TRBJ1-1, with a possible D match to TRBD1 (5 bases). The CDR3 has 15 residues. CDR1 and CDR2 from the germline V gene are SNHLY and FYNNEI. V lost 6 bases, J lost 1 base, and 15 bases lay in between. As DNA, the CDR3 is TGTGCCAGCAGCCCGACACCAACAGGGAACACTGAAGCTTTCTTT. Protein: CASSPTPTGNTEAFF. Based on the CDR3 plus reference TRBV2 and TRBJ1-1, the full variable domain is EPEVTQTPSHQVTQMGQEVILRCVPISNHLYFYWYRQILGQKVEFLVSFYNNEISEKSEIFDDQFSVERPDGSNFTLKIRSTKLEDSAMYFCASSPTPTGNTEAFFGQGTRLTVV.

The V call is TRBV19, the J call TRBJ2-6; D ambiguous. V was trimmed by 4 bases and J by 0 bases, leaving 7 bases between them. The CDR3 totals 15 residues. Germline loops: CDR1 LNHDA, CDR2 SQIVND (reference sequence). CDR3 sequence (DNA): TGTGCCAGTAGTAGCACCCCCTCTGGGGCCAACGTCCTGACTTTC. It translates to CASSSTPSGANVLTF.

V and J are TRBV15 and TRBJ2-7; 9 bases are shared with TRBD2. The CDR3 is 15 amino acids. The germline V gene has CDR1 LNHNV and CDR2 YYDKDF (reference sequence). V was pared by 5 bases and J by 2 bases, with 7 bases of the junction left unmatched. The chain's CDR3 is CATSHPGTSPYEQYF. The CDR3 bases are TGTGCCACCAGCCACCCCGGGACTAGCCCCTACGAGCAGTACTTC.

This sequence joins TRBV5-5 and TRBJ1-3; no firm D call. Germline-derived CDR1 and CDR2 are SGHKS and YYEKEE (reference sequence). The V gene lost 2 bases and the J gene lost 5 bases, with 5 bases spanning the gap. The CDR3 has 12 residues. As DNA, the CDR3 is TGTGCCAGCAGCTTTCGGCGAAACACCATATATTTT. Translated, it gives CASSFRRNTIYF.

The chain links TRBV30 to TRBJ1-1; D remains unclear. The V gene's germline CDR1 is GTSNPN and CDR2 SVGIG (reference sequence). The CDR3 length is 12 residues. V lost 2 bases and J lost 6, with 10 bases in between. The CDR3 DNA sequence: TGTGCCTGGAGTTGGGAGGGTGCTGAAGCTTTCTTT. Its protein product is CAWSWEGAEAFF.

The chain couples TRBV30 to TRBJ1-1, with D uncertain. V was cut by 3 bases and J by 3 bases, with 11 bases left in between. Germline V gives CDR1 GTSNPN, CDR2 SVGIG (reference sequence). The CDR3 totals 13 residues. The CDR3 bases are TGTGCCTGGAGGCGAGAGTTGGACACTGAAGCTTTCTTT. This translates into CAWRRELDTEAFF.

The CDR3 DNA reads TGTGCCAGCAGCTTAAAGGGACAGGGGGCCGATGAGCAGTTCTTC. It codes for CASSLKGQGADEQFF. V usage is TRBV7-3 and J usage is TRBJ2-1; 12 bases are shared with TRBD1. CDR1 is SGHTA and CDR2 is FQGTGA in the germline V gene. After removal of 1 base from V and 8 bases from J, the junction contained 3 bases not matched to a gene. The CDR3 loop spans 15 amino acids.

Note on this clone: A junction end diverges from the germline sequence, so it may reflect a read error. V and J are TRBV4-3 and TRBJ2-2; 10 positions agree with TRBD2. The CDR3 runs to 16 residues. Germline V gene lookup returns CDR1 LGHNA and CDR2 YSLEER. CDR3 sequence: CASSLGLAANTGELFF. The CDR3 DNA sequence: TGCGCCAGCAGCCTAGGACTAGCGGCGAATACCGGGGAGCTGTTTTTT.

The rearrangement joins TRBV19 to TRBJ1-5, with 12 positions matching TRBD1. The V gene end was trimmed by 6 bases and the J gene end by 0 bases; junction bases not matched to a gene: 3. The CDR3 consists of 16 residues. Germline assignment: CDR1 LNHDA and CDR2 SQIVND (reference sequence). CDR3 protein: CASRGQGAYSNQPQHF. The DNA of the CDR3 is TGTGCCAGTAGGGGACAGGGGGCTTATAGCAATCAGCCCCAGCATTTT.

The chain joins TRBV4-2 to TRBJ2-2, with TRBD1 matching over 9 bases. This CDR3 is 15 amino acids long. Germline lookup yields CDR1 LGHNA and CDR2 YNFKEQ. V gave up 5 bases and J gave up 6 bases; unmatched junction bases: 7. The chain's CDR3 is CASSLGQGGAGELFF. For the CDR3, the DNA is TGTGCCAGCAGCTTGGGACAGGGAGGGGCCGGGGAGCTGTTTTTT.

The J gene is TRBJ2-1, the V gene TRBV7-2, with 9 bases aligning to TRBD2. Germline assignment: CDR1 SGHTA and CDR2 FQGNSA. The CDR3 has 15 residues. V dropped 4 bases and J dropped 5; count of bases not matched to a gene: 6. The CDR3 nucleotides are TGTGCCAGCAGCTCGGGGACTAGCCTTAACAATGAGCAGTTCTTC. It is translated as CASSSGTSLNNEQFF.

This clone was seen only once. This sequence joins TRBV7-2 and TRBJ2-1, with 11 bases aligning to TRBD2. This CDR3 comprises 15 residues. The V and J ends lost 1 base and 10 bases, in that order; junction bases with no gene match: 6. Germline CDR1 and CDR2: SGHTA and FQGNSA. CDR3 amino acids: CASSLVLLAGVEQFF. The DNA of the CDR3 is TGTGCCAGCAGCTTAGTCTTACTAGCGGGGGTAGAGCAGTTCTTC.

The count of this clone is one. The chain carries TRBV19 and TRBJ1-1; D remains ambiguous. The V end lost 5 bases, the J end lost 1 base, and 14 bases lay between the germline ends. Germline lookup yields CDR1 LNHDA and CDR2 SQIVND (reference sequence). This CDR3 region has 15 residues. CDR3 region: CASSLMAGGNTEAFF. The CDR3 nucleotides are TGTGCCAGTAGTCTCATGGCTGGAGGGAACACTGAAGCTTTCTTT.

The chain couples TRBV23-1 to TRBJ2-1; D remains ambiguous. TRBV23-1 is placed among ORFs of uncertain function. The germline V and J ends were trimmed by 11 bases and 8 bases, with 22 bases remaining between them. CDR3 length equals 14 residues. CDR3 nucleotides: TGCGCCTACTTAGGACCATCCCCCGCAGATGAGCAGTTCTTC. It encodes CAYLGPSPADEQFF.